Detailed here is one TCR beta chain. Its cognate antigen has yet to be identified. The record has no base qualities; no much larger clone is one base away. This entry is derived from a study of shared clonotypes between healthy human individuals (dated by TCRdb to 2018 to 2021). With respect to the entire study: A couple of women and a few men aged 18 to 49 years were included in the cohort. To estimate repertoire size and how much clonotypes are shared between individuals, the study performed deep sequencing of blood TCR repertoires from a handful of healthy adults. For each donor, CD4 naive and CD4 memory were each run on three plates, CD8 naive on two plates, and CD8 memory on one plate. Libraries were prepared and TCR repertoires were sequenced by different laboratories using diverse techniques, in order to increase sequencing depth and limit assay-specific biases. Per donor, leukapheresis produced somewhere between about 0.9 and 10 billion PBMCs. Summary of the overall study and its limitations: Incomplete sequencing was indicated by rarefaction of sorted-subset datasets, despite the large sequencing depth. The genetic and exposure-history diversity represented was limited by the small number of donors. Pairwise subsampling indicated that sequencing depth was expected to affect the degree of clonotype sharing among donors. Sampling was limited to blood, and TCR repertoires in tissue likely differ from TCR repertoires in blood. When several donors were compared, the shared fraction of clonotypes was roughly 4.8% for naive CD4, roughly 3.4% for naive CD8, roughly 2.5% for memory CD4, and approximately 0.4% for memory CD8. Naive subsets generally had larger estimated clonotype richness than memory subsets did. Compared with non-shared clonotypes, clonotypes shared by all four sorted-subset donors had higher generation probabilities.

TCR CDR3 regions were amplified from genomic DNA by multiplex PCR using the deep immunoSEQ assay. Genomic DNA extracted from each cell subset was distributed evenly over all wells of several immunoSEQ 96-well plates, and each plate served as one replicate. For sorted subsets, each replicate PCR was loaded with roughly 190 ng genomic DNA, equivalent to approximately 33,000 T cell genomes. The purified libraries were quantified using a Qubit 3.0 fluorometer, sized with a Bioanalyzer 2100, and then quantified again using the KAPA Library Quantification kit. Each immunoSEQ 96-well plate was sequenced on its own single-read 150-cycle Illumina NextSeq 550 flow cell. The authors' analysis ran thus. Because the immunoSEQ output included only junctional sequences and no quality scores, the filtering could not be the same as the filtering used for full-length reads. To assign V/J genes and CDR3, sequences were annotated against IMGT germline references using PyIR, a Python wrapper for IgBLAST v1.9. Reads with weak V/J assignments (E-value above 1e-6), missing CDR3, stop codons, out-of-frame junctions, or ambiguous translated residues were removed. A V3J clonotype was defined by an identical inferred V gene, J gene, and CDR3 amino acid sequence. Percentage overlap between repertoires was calculated by dividing the number of shared unique clonotypes by the size of the smaller repertoire. Richness of each repertoire was evaluated using RTK rarefaction, the Chao1 estimator, and Recon v2.1 estimates of unobserved clonotypes. Generation probabilities were computed with OLGA for all TCRbeta clonotypes obtained by the gDNA method from several donors. The immuneACCESS repertoire file appears here via TCRdb, limited to in-frame rearrangements. These files lack a portion of the clones; in checked studies, under half of the deficit traces to unresolved V genes, and the cause of the others is not known. Clonal size and the V and J genes are those of that table, whereas D and trimming came from the DNA. The sample table records some 2,500,000 clones; under 95% of these occur just once. In total, the top ten clones hold 0.36% of the sample.

Donors were healthy HIV-negative adults with no recently reported acute infections or vaccinations. Every donor was a Caucasian adult living in Nashville, Tennessee, USA. Magnetic negative selection was used to enrich CD4+ T cells, after which naive cells were positively selected on CD45RA and the negative fraction became the memory subset. Blood was collected by leukapheresis, and PBMCs were isolated by Ficoll-Histopaque density gradient centrifugation and then cryopreserved in liquid nitrogen vapor phase. Analytical flow cytometry was used to check the purity and quantity of each magnetically sorted T cell population. Genomic DNA was isolated from each sorted fraction and quantified by UV absorbance on a Nanodrop 2000c. Per the germline V gene, SGHTA is the CDR1 and FQGNSA is the CDR2. The CDR3 sequence holds 15 residues, the cysteine and phenylalanine included. Only the CDR3 region is kept as DNA, spanning 45 bases read in frame from base 1. V loses 1 base of germline sequence and J loses 9 bases, and the interval between the two ends is 16 bases.

The sequenced sample was naive CD4+ T cells from PBMCs. The meaning of the sample's cell subset or site label: CD45RA+ positively selected. Recombination connected TRBV7-2 to TRBJ2-1; the D gene cannot be named for sure. The clonotype was recovered from a man aged 18-30 years in good health. Some clones in this sample may be carry-over from other donors' samples. The CDR3 region: CASSLVVSWRSEQFF. The nucleotide sequence is given as TGTGCCAGCAGCTTAGTGGTTAGCTGGCGCAGTGAGCAGTTCTTC.